One and the same sample provided the 24 T cell receptor beta chains below, sequenced in a study of Graves' ophthalmopathy and Graves' hyperthyroidism. TCR beta CDR3 amplification used RNA transcripts. The library came from an HTBI-primed first-round RT-PCR and a second-round multiplex PCR. TCRdb re-called the multiplex PCR reads through MiXCR, storing one row per CDR3 protein. The data show roughly 500,000 distinct CDR3 sequences, over 13% seen once. Sequenced input: blood. The receptors were sampled from a woman in her 30s with Graves' ophthalmopathy.

This clonotype was counted only a few times. This sequence joins TRBV28 and TRBJ2-4, with D possibly TRBD1 on 6 matching bases. This CDR3 has 16 residues. Deletions cut 6 bases from V and 3 bases from J, with 18 bases between. In germline, CDR1 is MDHEN, CDR2 SYDVKM. CDR3 in amino acids: CASSQRGLRGKNIQYF. The CDR3 bases are TGTGCCAGCAGCCAAAGGGGCCTCAGGGGCAAAAACATTCAGTACTTC.

A word on this clonotype: A read error may explain this, as a much larger clone is one base away. The final CDR3 position lacks the conserved phenylalanine or tryptophan, pointing to a likely read error. V gene TRBV5-5 combines with J gene TRBJ1-5; possibly TRBD1 for D (5 bases). With 2 bases removed from V and 0 bases from J, the gap between germline ends came to 9 bases. CDR1 is SGHKS and CDR2 is YYEKEE in the germline V gene (reference sequence). This CDR3 is 15 amino acids long. CDR3 bases: TGTGCCAGCAGCTTATTAGGGGATAGCAATCAGCCCCAGCATTTG. Translating it yields CASSLLGDSNQPQHL.

This clonotype was counted many times. At one end, the junction sequence differs from germline, possibly due to a read error. In nucleotides, the CDR3 is TGCGCCAGCAGTGAGATCCGGGGGGAGACCCAGTACTTC. Translating gives CASSEIRGETQYF. J is TRBJ2-5 and V is TRBV6-1; D is perhaps TRBD2 (6 bases). Germline V gene data show CDR1 as MNHNS and CDR2 as SASEGT. The CDR3 is 13 residues long.

The sample holds a few counts of this clonotype. CDR3 nucleotides: TGTGCCAGCAGCCAAGGGACACCGAAGGACGGCTACACCTTC. Protein: CASSQGTPKDGYTF. The chain is built from TRBV3-1 and TRBJ1-2, with D tentatively TRBD1 (5 bases). Trimming removed 1 base from V and 8 bases from J, with 14 bases in between. Germline CDR1 and CDR2: LGHDT and YNNKEL (reference sequence). The CDR3 runs to 14 residues.

This clonotype was recorded many times. The chain couples TRBV15 to TRBJ2-5, with D hard to call. V dropped 5 bases and J dropped 0 bases, with 10 bases sitting between them. The CDR3 has 14 amino acids. CDR1 and CDR2 (germline): LNHNV, YYDKDF (reference sequence). CDR3 sequence (DNA): TGTGCCACCAGCCCTAGGTCGTACCAAGAGACCCAGTACTTC. Translation: CATSPRSYQETQYF.

Ten or more counts support this clonotype. The chain uses TRBV6-1 and TRBJ1-1, with D hard to call. Germline lookup yields CDR1 MNHNS and CDR2 SASEGT. The CDR3 runs 13 residues. V was pared by 10 bases and J by 1 base, with 13 bases between. The CDR3 loop is CAIHGVQNTEAFF. In DNA, the CDR3 is TGTGCCATCCATGGGGTCCAGAACACTGAAGCTTTCTTT.

This chain joins TRBV4-1 and TRBJ2-7; possibly TRBD2 for D (6 bases). This CDR3 has 15 residues. Germline CDR1 is MGHRA and CDR2 is YSYEKL. Trimming took 2 bases from V and 2 from J, leaving 13 bases between them. The CDR3, as DNA: TGCGCCAGCAGCCAAAGATGGGGGGAAGCCTACGAGCAGTACTTC. Residues: CASSQRWGEAYEQYF.

For this clonotype: The final CDR3 position lacks the conserved phenylalanine or tryptophan, pointing to a likely read error. The chain uses TRBV29-1 and TRBJ2-7; 7 bases agree with TRBD1. This CDR3 has 14 residues. Germline V gene data show CDR1 as SQVTM and CDR2 as ANQGSEA. V gave up 6 bases and J gave up 3 bases; unmatched junction bases: 11. This CDR3 reads CSVVLPGQFYEQYY. CDR3 coding DNA: TGCAGCGTAGTATTGCCGGGACAGTTCTACGAGCAGTACTAC.

This clonotype was counted ten times or more. The chain links TRBV27 to TRBJ2-7; the D is unclear. Germline lookup yields CDR1 MNHEY and CDR2 SMNVEV (reference sequence). V lost 5 bases to trimming and J lost 6 bases, with 11 bases between them. CDR3 length: 12 residues. DNA for the CDR3: TGTGCCAGCAGTGAGAGGATCGGCGAGCAGTACTTC. It codes for CASSERIGEQYF.

This clonotype was seen repeatedly, ten times or more. The chain has TRBV19 and TRBJ2-7; D is undetermined. V lost 5 bases and J 3 bases, leaving 11 bases between the germline ends. In germline, CDR1 is LNHDA, CDR2 SQIVND (reference sequence). This CDR3 is built from 13 residues. In DNA, the CDR3 is TGTGCCAGTAGTCCTTTTCTGGACTACGAGCAGTACTTC. Its protein product is CASSPFLDYEQYF.

This clonotype occurred many times. The rearrangement links TRBV19 to TRBJ2-2, with unresolved D. From germline, CDR1 is LNHDA and CDR2 SQIVND (reference sequence). V was clipped by 2 bases and J by 1 base, with 5 bases between them. This CDR3 is 14 amino acids long. The CDR3, as DNA: TGTGCCAGTAGTATAAAAGAGAACACCGGGGAGCTGTTTTTT. Translation gives CASSIKENTGELFF.

Comment on this clonotype: A clone one base away is much larger, so this may be a read error. The chain is built from TRBV15 and TRBJ2-2, with D possibly matching TRBD2 (5 bases). The length of the CDR3 is 16 residues. The germline gives CDR1 LNHNV, CDR2 YYDKDF (reference sequence). Written as DNA, the CDR3 is TGTGCCGCCAGCAGAGATGCGAGGGCGCGCACCGGGGAGCTGTTTTTT. Translated: CAASRDARARTGELFF.

This clonotype was counted many times. This chain uses TRBV6-2 or TRBV6-3 with TRBJ2-5, with 8 bases matching TRBD1. Germline values: CDR1 MNHEY, CDR2 SVGEGT. With 6 bases clipped from V and 0 bases from J, the junction kept 6 bases outside the gene matches. This CDR3 region has 15 residues. For the CDR3, the DNA is TGTGCCAGCAGGGATACAGGGGGGTACCAAGAGACCCAGTACTTC. It translates to CASRDTGGYQETQYF.

The V call is TRBV20-1, the J call TRBJ2-2, with TRBD2 matching over 15 bases. Germline assignment: CDR1 DFQATT and CDR2 SNEGSKA (reference sequence). CDR3 size: 18 residues. V shed 4 bases, J shed 5 bases, and the junction held 11 bases outside the gene matches. This CDR3 is CSAIPGLAGGIGTGELFF. The CDR3 DNA sequence: TGCAGTGCTATTCCGGGACTAGCGGGAGGTATAGGGACCGGGGAGCTGTTTTTT.

This clonotype was seen many times. The chain is built from TRBV11-2 and TRBJ2-7; TRBD1 matches 8 bases. Germline CDR1 is SGHAT and CDR2 is FQNNGV. The CDR3 contains 15 residues. After removal of 5 bases from V and 0 bases from J, the junction contained 6 bases not matched to a gene. CDR3 coding DNA: TGTGCCAGCAGCCGTCCAGGGGGCAGCTCCTACGAGCAGTACTTC. Protein sequence: CASSRPGGSSYEQYF.

This clonotype was recorded once. DNA of the CDR3: TGTGCCAGTAGTACGTCGACAGGGCGAGAGACCCAGTACTTC. Its translation is CASSTSTGRETQYF. The J gene is TRBJ2-5, the V gene TRBV19, with 7 positions matching TRBD1. The CDR3 covers 14 residues. J gave up 4 bases and V 4 bases, and 6 bases lay outside the gene matches. Germline CDR1 is LNHDA and CDR2 is SQIVND (reference sequence).

This clonotype was counted ten times or more. This rearrangement joins TRBV14 to TRBJ1-1; D unclear. CDR1 SGHDN and CDR2 FVKESK come from the germline V gene. Trimming removed 6 bases from V and 6 bases from J, with 14 bases in between. The CDR3 covers 13 residues. Here the CDR3 DNA reads TGTGCCAGCAGTGGAGTTCCCGTGGCTGAAGCTTTCTTT. Its protein is CASSGVPVAEAFF. Complete variable domain (other parts from reference TRBV14 and TRBJ1-1): EAGVTQFPSHSVIEKGQTVTLRCDPISGHDNLYWYRRVMGKEIKFLLHFVKESKQDESGMPNNRFLAERTGGTYSTLKVQPAELEDSGVYFCASSGVPVAEAFFGQGTRLTVV.

This clonotype was counted many times. The chain links TRBV20-1 to TRBJ2-7; TRBD2 agrees at 9 bases. The V and J ends lost 5 bases and 0 bases, in that order; junction bases with no gene match: 2. The CDR3 extends over 13 amino acids. CDR1 is DFQATT, CDR2 SNEGSKA, per germline (reference sequence). CDR3 bases: TGCAGTGCTTCGGGACTAGCCTCCTACGAGCAGTACTTC. Translating gives CSASGLASYEQYF.

This clonotype was seen ten or more times. The chain joins TRBV11-2 to TRBJ2-5; maybe TRBD2 (7 bases). From germline, CDR1 is SGHAT and CDR2 FQNNGV. The CDR3 is 13 amino acids. Trimming shortened V by 0 bases and J by 10 bases, and 12 bases separated the two germline ends. CDR3 coding DNA: TGTGCCAGCAGCTTAGAGGGGGGGGCGCACCAGTACTTC. This codes for CASSLEGGAHQYF.

V gene TRBV20-1 combines with J gene TRBJ1-5; 10 nucleotides align to TRBD1. From germline, CDR1 is DFQATT and CDR2 SNEGSKA (reference sequence). The V and J ends lost 5 bases and 7 bases, in that order; junction bases with no gene match: 11. This CDR3 region has 15 residues. Here the CDR3 DNA reads TGCAGTGCTGGGACAGGGGTTATGCACGGACAGCCCCAGCATTTT. Translation gives CSAGTGVMHGQPQHF.

This clonotype was detected many times. This chain links TRBV30 with TRBJ1-2; TRBD1 matches at 9 bases. The germline V gene encodes CDR1 GTSNPN and CDR2 SVGIG (reference sequence). Trimming took 1 base from V and 6 from J; bases not matched to a gene: 3. The CDR3 sequence is 13 residues long. In DNA form, the CDR3 reads TGTGCCTGGAGTGCGGACAGGGGTCATGGCTACACCTTC. Its translation: CAWSADRGHGYTF.

This clonotype came up a few times. V is TRBV5-1 and J is TRBJ1-1; D is unclear. CDR3 length equals 18 residues. With 2 bases removed from V and 0 bases from J, the gap between germline ends came to 20 bases. Germline assignment: CDR1 SGHRS and CDR2 YFSETQ. DNA of the CDR3: TGCGCCAGCAGCTTAGTCGACGGAGCCCCAACGATGAACACTGAAGCTTTCTTT. This encodes CASSLVDGAPTMNTEAFF.

This clonotype was counted ten times or more. The V gene is TRBV28, the J gene TRBJ2-7; the match to TRBD2 covers 8 bases. CDR3 length: 13 residues. In germline, CDR1 is MDHEN, CDR2 SYDVKM. The V gene end was trimmed by 8 bases and the J gene end by 0 bases; junction bases not matched to a gene: 3. Here the CDR3 DNA reads TGTGCCAGCGTAGCGGGGAGCTCCTACGAGCAGTACTTC. Protein product: CASVAGSSYEQYF.

Ten or more counts support this clonotype. This chain links TRBV30 with TRBJ2-7; 9 nucleotides align to TRBD1. Germline trimming cut 6 bases from V and 7 bases from J; bases unmatched to any gene: 13. The CDR3 runs to 14 residues. CDR1 and CDR2 (germline): GTSNPN, SVGIG (reference sequence). The CDR3 sequence: CACRRGQGLGEQYF. The CDR3 bases are TGTGCCTGTCGAAGGGGACAGGGCCTGGGGGAGCAGTACTTC.